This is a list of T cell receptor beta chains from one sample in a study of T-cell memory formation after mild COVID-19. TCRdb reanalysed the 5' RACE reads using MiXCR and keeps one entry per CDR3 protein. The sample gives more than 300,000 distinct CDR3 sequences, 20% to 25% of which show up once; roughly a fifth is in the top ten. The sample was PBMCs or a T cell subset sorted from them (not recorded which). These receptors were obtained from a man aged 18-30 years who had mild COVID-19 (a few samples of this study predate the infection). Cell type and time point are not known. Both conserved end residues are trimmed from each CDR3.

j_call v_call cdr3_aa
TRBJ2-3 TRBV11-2 ASSLPGGRVNTQY
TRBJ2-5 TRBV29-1 SVVKENQETQY
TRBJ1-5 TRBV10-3 AISEPGQDNQHQH
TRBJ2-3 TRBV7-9 ASSLPRGGVTDTQY
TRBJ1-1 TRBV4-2 ASSLGQGARTEAF
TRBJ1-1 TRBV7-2 ASSTSRRWEAF
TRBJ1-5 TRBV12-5 ASGLGTRQPQH
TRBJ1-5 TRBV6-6 ASSSGQGFMDGNQPQH
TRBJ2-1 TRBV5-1 ASSLERQGVEF
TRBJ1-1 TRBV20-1 SADFRDRIGYTEAF
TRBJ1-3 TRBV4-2 ASSQDFRTPSPGGNTIY
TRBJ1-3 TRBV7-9 ASTGVIGNTIY